This paragraph covers one T cell receptor beta chain sequence. These data come from a study of cytomegalovirus exposure and HLA in healthy donors. The V gene lost 4 bases and the J gene lost 8 bases, with 18 bases spanning the gap. Germline V lookup: CDR1 MGHRA, CDR2 YSYEKL. The CDR3 consists of 15 residues. The PCR used 60 Vbeta and 13 Jbeta primers. The protocol was immunoSEQ multiplex PCR, while the TCRdb copy is restricted to in-frame clones and leaves out a portion. The ten most abundant clones cover about 2.2% of a sample with more than 140,000 clones. This sequence was found in a woman under 30 in good health and CMV-seronegative. Specimen: PBMCs. This chain links TRBV4-1 with TRBJ2-1; possible D gene TRBD2, 5 bases. This CDR3 is CASSPRSLFSDEQFF. CDR3 bases: TGCGCCAGCAGCCCCCGGAGTTTGTTTAGCGATGAGCAGTTCTTC.